Included here is one TCR beta chain sequence, with context. Peripheral blood and lesional scalp punch biopsies came from alopecia areata patients. After isolation, RNA underwent reverse transcription to generate cDNA as the sequencing template. The table came from immunoSEQ multiplex PCR; TCRdb's copy has only in-frame clones and leaves some out. This table holds about 120,000 clones, 35% to 40% found once. This specimen comes from a study of CD8+ T cells in alopecia areata. Across the whole study: The drug, oral tofacitinib, was given to treated patients at 5 to 10 mg twice daily. Tofacitinib therapy lasting 6 to 18 months was followed by 6 months off drug.

Germline V CDR1 and CDR2: LGHNA, YNFKEQ. Trimming left V 0 bases short and J 7 bases short, with 9 bases between. The CDR3 runs to 13 residues. The source is a human donor with alopecia areata. The sequencing sample was made of CD4+ T cells sorted from blood. This sequence joins TRBV4-2 and TRBJ2-5, with no clear D. This CDR3 is CASSQEDWGTQYF. The CDR3 DNA is TGTGCCAGCAGCCAAGAGGATTGGGGGACCCAGTACTTC.